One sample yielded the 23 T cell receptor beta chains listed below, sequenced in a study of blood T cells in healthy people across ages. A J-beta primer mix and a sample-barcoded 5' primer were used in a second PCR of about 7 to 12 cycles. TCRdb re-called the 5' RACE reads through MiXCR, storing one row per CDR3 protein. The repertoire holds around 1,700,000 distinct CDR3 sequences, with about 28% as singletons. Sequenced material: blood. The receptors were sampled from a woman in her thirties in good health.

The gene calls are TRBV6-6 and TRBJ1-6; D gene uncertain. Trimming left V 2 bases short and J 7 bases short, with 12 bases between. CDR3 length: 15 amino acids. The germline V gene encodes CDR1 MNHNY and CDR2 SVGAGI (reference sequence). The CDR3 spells CASSYEGPGNSPLHF. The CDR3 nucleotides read TGTGCCAGCAGTTACGAGGGCCCCGGGAATTCACCCCTCCACTTT.

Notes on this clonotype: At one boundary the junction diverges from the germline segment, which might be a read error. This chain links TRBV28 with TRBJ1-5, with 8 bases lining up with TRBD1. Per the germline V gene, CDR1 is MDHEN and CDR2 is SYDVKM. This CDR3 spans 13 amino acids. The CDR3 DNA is TGTGCCAGCAGGGACAGGGTGTATCACCCCCAGCATTTT. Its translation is CASRDRVYHPQHF.

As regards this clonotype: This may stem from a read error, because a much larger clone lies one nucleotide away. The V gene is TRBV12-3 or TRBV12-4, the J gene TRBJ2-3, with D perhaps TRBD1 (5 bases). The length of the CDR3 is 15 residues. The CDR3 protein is CASSLQGGGADAQYF. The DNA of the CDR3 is TGTGCCAGCAGTTTACAGGGCGGTGGTGCAGATGCGCAGTATTTT.

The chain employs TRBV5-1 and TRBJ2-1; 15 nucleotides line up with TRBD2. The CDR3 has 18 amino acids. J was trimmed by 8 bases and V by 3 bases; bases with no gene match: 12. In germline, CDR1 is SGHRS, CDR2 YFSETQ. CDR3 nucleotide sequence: TGCGCCAGCAGCTACGCCGGGACTAGCGGGGGGTTTTGGGATGAGCAGTTCTTC. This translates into CASSYAGTSGGFWDEQFF.

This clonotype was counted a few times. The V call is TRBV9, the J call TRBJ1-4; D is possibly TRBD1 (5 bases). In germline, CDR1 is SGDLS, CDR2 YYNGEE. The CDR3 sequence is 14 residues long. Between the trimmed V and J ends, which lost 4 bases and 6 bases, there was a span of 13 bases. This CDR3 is CASSPRAGHEKLFF. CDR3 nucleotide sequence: TGTGCCAGCAGCCCCCGGGCAGGGCATGAAAAACTGTTTTTT.

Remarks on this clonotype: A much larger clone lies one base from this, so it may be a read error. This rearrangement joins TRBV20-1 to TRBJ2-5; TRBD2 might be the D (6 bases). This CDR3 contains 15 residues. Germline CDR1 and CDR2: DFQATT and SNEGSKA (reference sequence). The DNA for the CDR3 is TGCAGGGCTAGGTCTTTCGCGGGATTGGAAGAGACCCAGTACTTC. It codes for CRARSFAGLEETQYF.

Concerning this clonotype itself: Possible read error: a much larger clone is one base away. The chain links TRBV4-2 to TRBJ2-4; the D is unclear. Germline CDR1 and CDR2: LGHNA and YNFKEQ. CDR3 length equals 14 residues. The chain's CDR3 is CASGQDVEQLGQYF. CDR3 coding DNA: TGTGCCAGCGGCCAAGATGTGGAACAGTTGGGTCAGTACTTC.

CDR3 residues: CATSDLSEAQPQHF. For the CDR3, the DNA is TGTGCCACCAGTGATTTATCCGAAGCTCAGCCCCAGCATTTT. The V and J genes are TRBV24-1 and TRBJ1-5; D remains unclear. The CDR3 has 14 amino acids. Germline V lookup: CDR1 KGHDR, CDR2 SFDVKD. Between the trimmed V and J ends, which lost 1 base and 6 bases, there was a span of 9 bases.

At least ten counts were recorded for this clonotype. The CDR3 loop is CASSPREPTDTQYF. The CDR3 bases are TGCGCCAGCAGTCCCCGGGAACCAACAGATACGCAGTATTTT. This chain uses TRBV5-1 with TRBJ2-3; D is perhaps TRBD2 (5 bases). The germline gives CDR1 SGHRS, CDR2 YFSETQ. V was cut by 5 bases and J by 3 bases, with 13 bases left in between. The CDR3 loop spans 14 amino acids. The variable domain in full, completed from reference TRBV5-1 and TRBJ2-3, reads KAGVTQTPRYLIKTRGQQVTLSCSPISGHRSVSWYQQTPGQGLQFLFEYFSETQRNKGNFPGRFSGRQFSNSRSEMNVSTLELGDSALYLCASSPREPTDTQYFGPGTRLTVL.

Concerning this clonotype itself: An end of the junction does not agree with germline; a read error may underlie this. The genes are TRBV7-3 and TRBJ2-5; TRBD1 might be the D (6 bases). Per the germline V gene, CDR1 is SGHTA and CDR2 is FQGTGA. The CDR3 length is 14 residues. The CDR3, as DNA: TGTGCCGGCAGCCCCGGGGACACCGAAGAGACCCAGTACTTC. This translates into CAGSPGDTEETQYF.

CDR3 nucleotides: TGTGCCAGCAGCGGGGGGAGAGGGACTAGCACAGATACGCAGTATTTT. Residues: CASSGGRGTSTDTQYF. The chain couples TRBV9 to TRBJ2-3, with D possibly being TRBD2 (6 bases). The CDR3 is 16 amino acids. Germline CDR1 reads SGDLS; CDR2 reads YYNGEE. V lost 3 bases, J lost 0 bases, and 14 bases lay in between.

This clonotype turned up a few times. CDR3 residues: CASTPDFDRAGANVLTF. CDR3 nucleotides: TGTGCCAGCACCCCGGATTTTGACAGGGCTGGGGCCAACGTCCTGACTTTC. The chain recombines TRBV3-1 with TRBJ2-6; 7 bases align to TRBD1. Germline CDR1 reads LGHDT; CDR2 reads YNNKEL (reference sequence). CDR3 length equals 17 residues. Trimming took 7 bases from V and 2 from J; bases not matched to a gene: 11.

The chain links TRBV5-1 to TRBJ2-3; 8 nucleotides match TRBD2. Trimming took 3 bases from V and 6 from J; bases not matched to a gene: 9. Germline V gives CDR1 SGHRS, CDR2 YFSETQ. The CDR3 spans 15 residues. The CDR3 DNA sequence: TGCGCCAGCAGCTCGCTTTCCTCTAGCGGGGATACGCAGTATTTT. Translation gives CASSSLSSSGDTQYF.

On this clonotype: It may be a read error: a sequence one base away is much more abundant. The CDR3 DNA reads as TGTGCCAGCAGTTCCCAGGGGGCGAAATCTTACAATGAGCAGTACTTC. It specifies CASSSQGAKSYNEQYF. The V call is TRBV28, the J call TRBJ2-7, with 8 bases that match TRBD1. The CDR3 totals 16 residues. J lost 7 bases, V lost 4 bases, and 15 bases had no gene match. Germline values: CDR1 MDHEN, CDR2 SYDVKM.

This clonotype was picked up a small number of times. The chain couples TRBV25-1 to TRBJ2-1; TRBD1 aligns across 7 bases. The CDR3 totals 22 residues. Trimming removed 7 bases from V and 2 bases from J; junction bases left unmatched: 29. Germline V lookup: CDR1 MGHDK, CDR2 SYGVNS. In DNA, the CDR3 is TGTGCCAGCACTCAAGTGACGTCCCAACTGACAGGGCAGAGGAGGACCTACAATGAGCAGTTCTTC. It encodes CASTQVTSQLTGQRRTYNEQFF.

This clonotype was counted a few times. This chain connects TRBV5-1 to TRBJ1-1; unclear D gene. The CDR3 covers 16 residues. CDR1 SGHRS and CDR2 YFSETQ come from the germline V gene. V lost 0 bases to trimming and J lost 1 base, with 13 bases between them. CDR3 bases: TGCGCCAGCAGCTTGGCCGGTACACTCGGGAACACTGAAGCTTTCTTT. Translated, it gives CASSLAGTLGNTEAFF.

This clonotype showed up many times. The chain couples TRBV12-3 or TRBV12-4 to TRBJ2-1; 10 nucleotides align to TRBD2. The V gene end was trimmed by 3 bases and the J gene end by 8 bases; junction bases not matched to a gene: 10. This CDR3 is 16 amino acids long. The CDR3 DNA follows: TGTGCCAGCAGTTTGGGAGGGGCTAGCGGGAGTGATGAGCAGTTCTTC. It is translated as CASSLGGASGSDEQFF.

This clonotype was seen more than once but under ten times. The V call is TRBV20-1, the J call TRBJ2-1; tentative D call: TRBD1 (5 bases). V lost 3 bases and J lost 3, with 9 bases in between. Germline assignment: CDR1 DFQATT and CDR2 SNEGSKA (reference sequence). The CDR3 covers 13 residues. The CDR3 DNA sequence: TGCAGTGCTAGCCCGGACAACTACAATGAGCAGTTCTTC. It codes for CSASPDNYNEQFF.

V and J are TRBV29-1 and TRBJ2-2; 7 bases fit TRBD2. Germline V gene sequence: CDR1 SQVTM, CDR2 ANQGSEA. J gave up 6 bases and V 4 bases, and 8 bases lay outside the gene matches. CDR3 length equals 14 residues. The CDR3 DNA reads TGCAGCGTTGGGGGGGGTCGATGGTCCGGGGAGCTGTTTTTT. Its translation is CSVGGGRWSGELFF.

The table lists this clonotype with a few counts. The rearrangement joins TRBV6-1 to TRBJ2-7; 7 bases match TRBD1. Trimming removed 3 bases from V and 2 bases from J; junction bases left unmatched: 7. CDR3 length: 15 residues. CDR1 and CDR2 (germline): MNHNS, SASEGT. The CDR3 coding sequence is TGTGCCAGCAGTGACCGGGACAGCCGAACCTACGAGCAGTACTTC. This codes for CASSDRDSRTYEQYF.

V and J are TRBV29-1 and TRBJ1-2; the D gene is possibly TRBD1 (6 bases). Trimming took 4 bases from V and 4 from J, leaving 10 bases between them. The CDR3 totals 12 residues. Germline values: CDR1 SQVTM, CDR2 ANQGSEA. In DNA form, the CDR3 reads TGCAGCGTTGCAGGGGCGAGCTATGGCTACACCTTC. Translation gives CSVAGASYGYTF.

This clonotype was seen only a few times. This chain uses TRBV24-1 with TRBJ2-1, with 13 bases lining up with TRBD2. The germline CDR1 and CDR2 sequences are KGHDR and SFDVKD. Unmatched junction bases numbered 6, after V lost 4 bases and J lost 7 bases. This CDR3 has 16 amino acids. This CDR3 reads CATSDATSGGKNEQFF. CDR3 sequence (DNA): TGTGCCACCAGTGACGCGACTAGCGGGGGGAAGAATGAGCAGTTCTTC.

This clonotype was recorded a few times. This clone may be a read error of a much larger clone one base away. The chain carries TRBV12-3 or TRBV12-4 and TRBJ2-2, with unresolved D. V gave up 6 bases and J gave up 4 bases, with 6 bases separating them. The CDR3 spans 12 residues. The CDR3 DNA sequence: TGTGCCAGCAGCCCCATCACCGGGGAGCTGTTTTTT. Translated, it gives CASSPITGELFF.